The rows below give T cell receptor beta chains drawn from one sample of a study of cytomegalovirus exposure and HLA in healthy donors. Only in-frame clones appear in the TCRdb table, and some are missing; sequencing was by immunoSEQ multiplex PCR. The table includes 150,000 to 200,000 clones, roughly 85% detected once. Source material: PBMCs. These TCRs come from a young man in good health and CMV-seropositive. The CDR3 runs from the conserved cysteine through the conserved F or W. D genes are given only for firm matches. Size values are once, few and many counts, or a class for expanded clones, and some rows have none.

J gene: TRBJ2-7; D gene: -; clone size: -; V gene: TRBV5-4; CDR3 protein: CASSLAPGSYEQYF; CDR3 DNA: TGTGCCAGCAGCCTGGCCCCAGGGTCATACGAGCAGTACTTC
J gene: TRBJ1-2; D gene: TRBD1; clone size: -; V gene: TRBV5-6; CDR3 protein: CASSFGTGPYGYTF; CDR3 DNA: TGTGCCAGCAGCTTTGGGACAGGGCCCTATGGCTACACCTTC
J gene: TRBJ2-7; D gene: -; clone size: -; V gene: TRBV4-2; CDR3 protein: CASSQVPAVTYEQYF; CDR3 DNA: TGTGCCAGCAGCCAAGTTCCGGCGGTTACCTACGAGCAGTACTTC
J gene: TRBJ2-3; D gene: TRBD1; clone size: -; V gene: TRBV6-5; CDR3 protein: CASSAGDRVPDTQYF; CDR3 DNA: TGTGCCAGCAGCGCCGGGGACAGGGTTCCAGATACGCAGTATTTT
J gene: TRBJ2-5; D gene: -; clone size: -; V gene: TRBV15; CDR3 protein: CATRPGGQETQYF; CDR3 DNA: TGTGCCACCCGTCCAGGGGGGCAAGAGACCCAGTACTTC
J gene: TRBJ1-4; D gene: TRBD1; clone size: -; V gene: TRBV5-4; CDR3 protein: CASSLAPGGTNEKLFF; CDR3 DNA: TGTGCCAGCAGCTTGGCGCCAGGGGGCACTAATGAAAAACTGTTTTTT
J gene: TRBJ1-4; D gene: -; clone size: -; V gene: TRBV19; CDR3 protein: CASKTHSKNNEKLFF; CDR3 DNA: TGTGCCAGTAAGACCCACAGCAAAAACAATGAAAAACTGTTTTTT
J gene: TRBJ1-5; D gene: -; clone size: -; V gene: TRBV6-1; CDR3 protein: CASSELGAGRRHF; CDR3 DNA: TGTGCCAGCAGTGAATTGGGGGCAGGGCGGAGGCATTTT
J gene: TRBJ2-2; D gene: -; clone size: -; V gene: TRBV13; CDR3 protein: CASSPQGSEVAGELFF; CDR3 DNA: TGTGCCAGCAGCCCCCAAGGATCGGAGGTCGCCGGGGAGCTGTTTTTT
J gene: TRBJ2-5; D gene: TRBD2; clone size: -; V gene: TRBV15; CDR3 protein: CATSSFGTTQETQYF; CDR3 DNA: TGTGCCACCAGCAGCTTCGGGACTACTCAAGAGACCCAGTACTTC
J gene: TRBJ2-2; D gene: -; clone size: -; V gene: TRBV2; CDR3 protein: CASSEGGAGELFF; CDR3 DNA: TGTGCCAGCAGTGAAGGGGGCGCCGGGGAGCTGTTTTTT
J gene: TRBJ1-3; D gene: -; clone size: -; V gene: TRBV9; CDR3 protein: CASSGPGAPSGNTIYF; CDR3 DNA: TGTGCCAGCAGCGGACCAGGGGCCCCTTCTGGAAACACCATATATTTT
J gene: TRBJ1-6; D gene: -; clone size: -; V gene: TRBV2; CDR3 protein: CASSAEGGSPLHF; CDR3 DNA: TGTGCCAGCAGTGCGGAAGGCGGTTCACCCCTCCACTTT
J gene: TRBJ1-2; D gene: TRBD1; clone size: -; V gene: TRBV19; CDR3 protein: CASSPGQGYGYTF; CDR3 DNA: TGTGCCAGTAGCCCGGGACAGGGTTATGGCTACACCTTC
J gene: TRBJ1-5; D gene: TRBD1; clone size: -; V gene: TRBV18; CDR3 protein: CASSPSTGKQPQHF; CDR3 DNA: TGTGCCAGCTCACCATCGACAGGGAAACAGCCCCAGCATTTT
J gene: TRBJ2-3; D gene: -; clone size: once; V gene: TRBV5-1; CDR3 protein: CASSLLGAEAQYF; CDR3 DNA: TGCGCCAGCAGCTTGTTGGGGGCTGAGGCGCAGTATTTT
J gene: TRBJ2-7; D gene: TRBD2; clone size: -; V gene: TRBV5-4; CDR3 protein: CASRTSGSYEQYF; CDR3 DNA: TGTGCCAGCCGCACTAGCGGGTCCTACGAGCAGTACTTC
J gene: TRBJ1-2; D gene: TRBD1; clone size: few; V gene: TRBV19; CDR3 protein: CASTNRGIGWNGYTF; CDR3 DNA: TGTGCCAGTACAAACAGGGGGATTGGGTGGAATGGCTACACCTTC
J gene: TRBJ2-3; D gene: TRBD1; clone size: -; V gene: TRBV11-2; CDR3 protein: CASSLNRGADTQYF; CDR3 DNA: TGTGCCAGCAGCTTAAACAGGGGAGCAGATACGCAGTATTTT
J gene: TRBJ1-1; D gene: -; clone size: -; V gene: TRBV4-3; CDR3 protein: CASSQRTGTMNTEAFF; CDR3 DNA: TGCGCCAGCAGCCAACGAACAGGGACGATGAACACTGAAGCTTTCTTT
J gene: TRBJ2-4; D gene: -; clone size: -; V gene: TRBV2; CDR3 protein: CASSEGQVLLAKNIQYF; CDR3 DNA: TGTGCCAGCAGTGAGGGGCAGGTGCTCCTAGCCAAAAACATTCAGTACTTC
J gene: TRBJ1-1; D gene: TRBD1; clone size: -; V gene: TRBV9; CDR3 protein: CASSVQGQVKNLNTEAFF; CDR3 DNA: TGTGCCAGCAGCGTACAGGGACAGGTAAAAAACTTGAACACTGAAGCTTTCTTT
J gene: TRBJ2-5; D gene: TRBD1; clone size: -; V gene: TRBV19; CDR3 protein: CASSTRDRVIGETQYF; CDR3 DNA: TGTGCCAGTAGTACCCGGGACAGGGTCATTGGCGAGACCCAGTACTTC
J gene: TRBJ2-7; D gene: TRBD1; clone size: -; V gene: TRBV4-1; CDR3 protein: CASSLMGGQGTYEQYF; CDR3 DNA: TGCGCCAGCAGCCTAATGGGGGGACAGGGGACATACGAGCAGTACTTC
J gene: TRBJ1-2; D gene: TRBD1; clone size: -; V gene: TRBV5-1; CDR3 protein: CASSLGQGIYGYTF; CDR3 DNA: TGCGCCAGCAGCCTGGGACAGGGAATCTATGGCTACACCTTC
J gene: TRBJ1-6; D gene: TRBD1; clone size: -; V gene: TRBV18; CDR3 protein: CASSLGTEYYNSPLHF; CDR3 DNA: TGTGCCAGCTCACTCGGGACAGAGTATTATAATTCACCCCTCCACTTT
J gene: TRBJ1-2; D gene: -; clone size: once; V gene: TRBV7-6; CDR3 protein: CASRFPGGGKFYGYTF; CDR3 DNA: TGTGCCAGCCGATTTCCTGGCGGAGGGAAGTTCTATGGCTACACCTTC
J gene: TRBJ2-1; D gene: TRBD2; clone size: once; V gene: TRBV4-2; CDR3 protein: CASSQDVSGGREQFF; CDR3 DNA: TGTGCCAGCAGCCAAGATGTTAGCGGGGGACGAGAGCAGTTCTTC
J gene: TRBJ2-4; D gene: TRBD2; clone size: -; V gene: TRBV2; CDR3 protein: CASSIAGGAKNIQYF; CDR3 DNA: TGTGCCAGCAGTATAGCGGGGGGTGCCAAAAACATTCAGTACTTC